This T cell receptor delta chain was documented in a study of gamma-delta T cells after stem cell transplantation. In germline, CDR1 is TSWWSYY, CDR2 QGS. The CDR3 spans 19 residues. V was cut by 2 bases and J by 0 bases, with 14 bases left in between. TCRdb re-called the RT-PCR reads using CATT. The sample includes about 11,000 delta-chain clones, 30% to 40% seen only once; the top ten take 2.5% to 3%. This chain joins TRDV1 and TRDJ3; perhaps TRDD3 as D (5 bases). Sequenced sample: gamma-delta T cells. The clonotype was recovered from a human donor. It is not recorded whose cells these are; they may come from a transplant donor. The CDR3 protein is CALGEGLGGISWDTRQMFF. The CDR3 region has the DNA TGTGCTCTTGGGGAAGGGCTGGGTGGTATCTCCTGGGACACCCGACAGATGTTTTTC.